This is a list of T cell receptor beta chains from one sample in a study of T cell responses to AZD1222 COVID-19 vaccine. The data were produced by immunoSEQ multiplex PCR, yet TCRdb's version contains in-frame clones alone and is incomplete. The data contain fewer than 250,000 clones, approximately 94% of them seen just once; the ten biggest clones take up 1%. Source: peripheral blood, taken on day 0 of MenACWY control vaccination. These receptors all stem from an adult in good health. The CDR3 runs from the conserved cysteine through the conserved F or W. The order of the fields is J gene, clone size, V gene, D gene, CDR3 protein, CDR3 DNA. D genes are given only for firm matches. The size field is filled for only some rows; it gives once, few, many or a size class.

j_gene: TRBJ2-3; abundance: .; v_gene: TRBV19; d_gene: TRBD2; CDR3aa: CASKTSGGITDTQYF; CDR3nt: TGTGCCAGTAAGACTAGCGGGGGAATCACAGATACGCAGTATTTT
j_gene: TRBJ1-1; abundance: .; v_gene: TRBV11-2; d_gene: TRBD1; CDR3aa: CASSLEGQMNTEAFF; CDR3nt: TGTGCCAGCAGCCTAGAGGGACAGATGAACACTGAAGCTTTCTTT
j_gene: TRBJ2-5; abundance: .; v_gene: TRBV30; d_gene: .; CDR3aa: CAWSVLRETQYF; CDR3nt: TGTGCCTGGAGTGTACTTCGAGAGACCCAGTACTTC
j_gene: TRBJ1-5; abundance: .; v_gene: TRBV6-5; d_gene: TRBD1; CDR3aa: CASMTGALQPQHF; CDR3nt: TGTGCCAGTATGACAGGGGCGCTTCAGCCCCAGCATTTT
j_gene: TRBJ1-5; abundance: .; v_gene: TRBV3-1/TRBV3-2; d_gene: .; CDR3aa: CASSQDVLPDQPQHF; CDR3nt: TGTGCCAGCAGCCAAGATGTGTTGCCGGATCAGCCCCAGCATTTT
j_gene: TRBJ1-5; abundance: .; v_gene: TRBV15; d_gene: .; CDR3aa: CATSRGVNQPQHF; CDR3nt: TGTGCCACCAGCAGAGGCGTTAATCAGCCCCAGCATTTT
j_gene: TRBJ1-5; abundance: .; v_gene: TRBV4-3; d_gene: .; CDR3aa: CASSQDRVVLVGNQPQHF; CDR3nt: TGCGCCAGCAGCCAAGACAGGGTGGTACTTGTGGGCAATCAGCCCCAGCATTTT
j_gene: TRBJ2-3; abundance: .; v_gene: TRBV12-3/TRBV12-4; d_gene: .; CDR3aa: CASSSSPVTQYF; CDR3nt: TGTGCCAGCAGTAGTAGCCCCGTTACGCAGTATTTT
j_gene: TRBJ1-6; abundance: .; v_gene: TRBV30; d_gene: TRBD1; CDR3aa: CACSAGTDNSPLHF; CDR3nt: TGTGCCTGCTCGGCCGGGACAGATAATTCACCCCTCCACTTT
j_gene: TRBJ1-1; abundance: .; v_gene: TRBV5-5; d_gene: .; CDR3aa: CASSIGTAFEAFF; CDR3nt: TGTGCCAGCAGCATTGGTACGGCATTCGAAGCTTTCTTT
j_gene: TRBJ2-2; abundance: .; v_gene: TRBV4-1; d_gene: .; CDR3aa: CASSQAGGSTGELFF; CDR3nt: TGCGCCAGCAGCCAAGCGGGGGGCAGCACCGGGGAGCTGTTTTTT
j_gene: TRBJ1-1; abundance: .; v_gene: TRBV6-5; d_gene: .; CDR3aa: CASREAGSIAEAFF; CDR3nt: TGTGCCAGCCGCGAGGCAGGGTCTATCGCTGAAGCTTTCTTT
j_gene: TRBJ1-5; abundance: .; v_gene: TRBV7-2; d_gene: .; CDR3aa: CASSFSRNQPQHF; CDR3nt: TGTGCCAGCAGCTTTTCCAGGAATCAGCCCCAGCATTTT
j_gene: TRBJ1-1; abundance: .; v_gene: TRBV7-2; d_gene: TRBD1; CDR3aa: CASSANRGATEAFF; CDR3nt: TGTGCCAGCAGCGCAAACAGGGGTGCCACTGAAGCTTTCTTT
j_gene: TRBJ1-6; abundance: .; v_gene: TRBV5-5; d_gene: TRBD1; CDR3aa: CASSPGQYNSYNSPLHF; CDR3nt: TGTGCCAGCAGTCCGGGACAGTACAACTCCTATAATTCACCCCTCCACTTT
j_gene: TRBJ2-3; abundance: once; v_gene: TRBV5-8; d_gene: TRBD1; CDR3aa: CASSPGTASTDTQYF; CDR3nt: TGTGCCAGCAGCCCGGGGACAGCTAGCACAGATACGCAGTATTTT
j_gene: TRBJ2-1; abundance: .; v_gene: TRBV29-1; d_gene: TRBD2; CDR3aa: CSVEGGGNEQFF; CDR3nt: TGCAGCGTTGAGGGGGGGGGCAATGAGCAGTTCTTC
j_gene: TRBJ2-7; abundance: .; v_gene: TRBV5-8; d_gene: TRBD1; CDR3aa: CASMGAGGNSYEQYF; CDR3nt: TGTGCCAGCATGGGGGCAGGGGGAAACTCCTACGAGCAGTACTTC
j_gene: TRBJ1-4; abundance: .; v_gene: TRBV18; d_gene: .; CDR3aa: CASSSGLSNEKLFF; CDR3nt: TGTGCCAGCTCATCGGGACTGTCTAATGAAAAACTGTTTTTT
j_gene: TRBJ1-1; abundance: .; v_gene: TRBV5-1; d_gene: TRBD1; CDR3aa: CASSLFRQGETEAFF; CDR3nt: TGCGCCAGCAGCTTGTTCCGGCAGGGGGAAACTGAAGCTTTCTTT
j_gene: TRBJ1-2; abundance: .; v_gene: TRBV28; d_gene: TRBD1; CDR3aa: CASRRFGTGGRYGYTF; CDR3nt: TGTGCCAGCAGACGGTTCGGGACAGGGGGGAGGTATGGCTACACCTTC
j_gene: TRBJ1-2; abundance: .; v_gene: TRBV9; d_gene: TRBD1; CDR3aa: CASSRGQGHYGYTF; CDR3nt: TGTGCCAGCAGCAGGGGACAGGGGCACTATGGCTACACCTTC
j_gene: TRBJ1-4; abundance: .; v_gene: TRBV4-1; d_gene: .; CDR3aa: CASSQVGLGEKLFF; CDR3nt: TGCGCCAGCAGCCAAGTGGGTTTAGGGGAAAAACTGTTTTTT
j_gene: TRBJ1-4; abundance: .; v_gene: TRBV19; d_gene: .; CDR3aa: CASADGATNEKLFF; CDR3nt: TGTGCCTCCGCGGACGGAGCAACTAATGAAAAACTGTTTTTT
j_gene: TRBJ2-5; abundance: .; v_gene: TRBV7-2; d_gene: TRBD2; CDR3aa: CASSLAASGKETQYF; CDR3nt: TGTGCCAGCAGCTTAGCTGCTAGCGGCAAAGAGACCCAGTACTTC
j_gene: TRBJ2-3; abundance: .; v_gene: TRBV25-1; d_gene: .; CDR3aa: CASSESRPPDTQYF; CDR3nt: TGTGCCAGCAGTGAATCGCGACCCCCAGATACGCAGTATTTT
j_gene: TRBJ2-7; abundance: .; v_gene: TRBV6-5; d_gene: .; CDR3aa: CASRPNPSPYEQYF; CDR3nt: TGTGCCAGCAGGCCTAACCCGTCCCCCTACGAGCAGTACTTC
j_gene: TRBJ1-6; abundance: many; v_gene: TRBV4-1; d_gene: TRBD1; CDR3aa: CASSSGTGGLLVLPLHF; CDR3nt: TGCGCCAGCAGTTCCGGGACAGGGGGTCTCTTGGTCTTGCCCCTCCACTTT
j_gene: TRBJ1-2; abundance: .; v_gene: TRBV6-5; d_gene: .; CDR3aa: CASSSDGFFYGYTF; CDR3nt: TGTGCCAGCAGTTCGGACGGCTTCTTCTATGGCTACACCTTC
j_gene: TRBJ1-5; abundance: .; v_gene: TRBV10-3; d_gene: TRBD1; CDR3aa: CATTGDGGNQPQHF; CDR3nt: TGTGCCACCACAGGGGATGGGGGCAATCAGCCCCAGCATTTT
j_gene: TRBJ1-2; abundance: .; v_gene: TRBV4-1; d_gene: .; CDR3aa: CASSQDPSANYGYTF; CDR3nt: TGCGCCAGCAGCCAAGACCCCTCAGCTAACTATGGCTACACCTTC
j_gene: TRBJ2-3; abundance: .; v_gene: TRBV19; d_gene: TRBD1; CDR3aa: CASSDRGRTDTQYF; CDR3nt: TGTGCCAGTAGCGACAGGGGGCGCACAGATACGCAGTATTTT
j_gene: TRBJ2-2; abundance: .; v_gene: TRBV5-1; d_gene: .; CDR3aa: CASSAGHSNTGELFF; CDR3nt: TGCGCCAGCAGCGCGGGACACTCGAACACCGGGGAGCTGTTTTTT
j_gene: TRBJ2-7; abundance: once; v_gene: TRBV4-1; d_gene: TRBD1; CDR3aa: CASSQDPTGTYEQYF; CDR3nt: TGCGCCAGCAGCCAAGACCCGACAGGGACCTACGAGCAGTACTTC
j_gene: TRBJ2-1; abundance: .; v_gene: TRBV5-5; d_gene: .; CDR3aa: CASSLDQGSYNEQFF; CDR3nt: TGTGCCAGCAGCTTGGATCAGGGCTCCTACAATGAGCAGTTCTTC
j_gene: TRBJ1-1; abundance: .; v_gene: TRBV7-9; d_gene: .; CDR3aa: CASSLATNTEAFF; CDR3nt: TGTGCCAGCAGCTTAGCCACTAACACTGAAGCTTTCTTT
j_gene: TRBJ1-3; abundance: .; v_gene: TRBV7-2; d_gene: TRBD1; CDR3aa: CASTMTGLGNTIYF; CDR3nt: TGTGCCAGCACCATGACAGGGCTTGGAAACACCATATATTTT
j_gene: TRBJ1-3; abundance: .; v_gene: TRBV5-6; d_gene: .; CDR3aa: CASSFGISGNTIYF; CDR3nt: TGTGCCAGCAGCTTCGGCATTAGTGGAAACACCATATATTTT
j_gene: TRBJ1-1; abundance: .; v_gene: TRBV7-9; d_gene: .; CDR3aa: CASSSDGNTEAFF; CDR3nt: TGTGCCAGCAGCTCCGACGGGAACACTGAAGCTTTCTTT
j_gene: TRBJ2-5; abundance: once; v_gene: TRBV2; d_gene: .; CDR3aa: CASSEEETQYF; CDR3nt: TGTGCCAGCAGTGAAGAGGAGACCCAGTACTTC
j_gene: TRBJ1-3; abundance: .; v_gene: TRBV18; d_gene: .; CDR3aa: CASSPPGRNTIYF; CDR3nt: TGTGCCAGCTCACCACCGGGAAGAAACACCATATATTTT
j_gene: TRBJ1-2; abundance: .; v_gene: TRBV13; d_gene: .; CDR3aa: CASSLRGPNYGYTF; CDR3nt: TGTGCCAGCAGCCTCAGGGGCCCGAACTATGGCTACACCTTC
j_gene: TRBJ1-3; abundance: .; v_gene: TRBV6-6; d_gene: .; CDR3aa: CASSPRDTIYF; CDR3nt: TGTGCCAGCAGCCCCAGGGACACCATATATTTT